This T cell receptor beta chain comes out of a study of T cell responses to AZD1222 COVID-19 vaccine. Germline loops: CDR1 MNHEY, CDR2 SMNVEV (reference sequence). The V and J ends lost 9 bases and 0 bases, in that order; junction bases with no gene match: 14. This CDR3 has 17 amino acids. Worth noting for this clone: Its antigen remains unidentified.

The study, taken as a whole, reports: Unmutated variant regions are reportedly the target of nearly half of TCRs that are spike-specific. Spike as a whole was targeted by vaccine-associated CD4 TCRs, dominant at 160-218 and 743-854. Females made up more of the donors, who were largely white British, and clonal diversity may have come out too low.

Repertoires were generated with immunoSEQ multiplex PCR, while TCRdb's copy carries only in-frame clones and drops some. The profile shows 77,000 or so clones, less than 95% of them singletons. The source was peripheral blood, collected 28 days after the second AZD1222 dose. This sequence joins TRBV27 and TRBJ2-1; the match to TRBD2 covers 7 bases. This sequence originates from an adult who received the AZD1222 COVID-19 vaccine. The CDR3, as DNA: TGTGCCAGTAACTCTGATCGGGGGGACTCCTCCTACAATGAGCAGTTCTTC. Translated, it gives CASNSDRGDSSYNEQFF.